This T cell receptor (beta chain) was recorded in a study of T-cell reconstitution after alpha-beta-depleted transplantation in children. The table lists this clonotype with many counts. Trimming shortened V by 3 bases and J by 1 base, and 15 bases separated the two germline ends. This CDR3 has 16 amino acids. The library targeted TCRbeta and was prepared with unique molecular identifiers. TCRdb called the PCR reads again in MiXCR, with one record for every CDR3 protein. The sample includes 190,000 or so distinct CDR3 sequences, approximately 15% seen only once; the top ten take around 14%. The sequence was collected from a human donor who donated a stem cell graft to a child with acute lymphoblastic leukemia. V and J are TRBV12-3 or TRBV12-4 and TRBJ1-1; tentatively, D is TRBD1 (5 bases). Sequenced material: PBMCs from the stem cell graft donor, taken from the stem cell graft. CDR3 residues: CASSFDLGGPNTEAFF. The CDR3 region has the DNA TGTGCCAGCAGTTTCGACCTGGGGGGTCCGAACACTGAAGCTTTCTTT.